This TCR beta chain was recovered during a study of T cell repertoires in cytomegalovirus infection. Study background: In public TCR beta signatures, there were indications of both CMV infection and matching HLA type.

The CDR3 is made up of 15 amino acids. Germline loops: CDR1 SGHTA, CDR2 FQGNSA. Trimming stripped 5 bases from V and 5 bases from J, with 13 bases between. Worth noting for this clonotype: What it binds is unknown.

Each CDR3 protein is one row after TCRdb ran MiXCR on the reads. The sample yields 450,000 to 600,000 distinct CDR3 sequences, around a third seen once. The chain uses TRBV7-2 and TRBJ1-6; D gene ambiguous. The sample in question was cultured PBMCs, obtained from culture after CMV antigen stimulation. This clonotype was sampled from a human donor in good health (CMV status not recorded). Some clones in this sample may be carry-over from other donors' samples. The CDR3 protein is CASSPSPWDNSPLHF. The CDR3, as DNA: TGTGCCAGCAGCCCAAGTCCCTGGGATAATTCACCCCTCCACTTT.